This T cell receptor beta chain comes out of a study of CD8+ T cells in alopecia areata. Across the study: Among treated patients, severity was scored by affected scalp area percentage. General study results and limits: Many expanded lesional clones persisted during tofacitinib (in both scalp and blood).

Reverse transcribed after extraction, RNA yielded cDNA as the sequencing template. The repertoire was sequenced with immunoSEQ multiplex PCR; TCRdb's copy has only in-frame clones and lacks some. The data show 150,000 or so clones, about 88% seen once. The CDR3 has 14 residues. Germline V CDR1 and CDR2: GTSNPN, SVGIG (reference sequence). V lost 3 bases and J 7 bases, leaving 13 bases between the germline ends. In regard to this clone: Antigen: not known.

Treatment here: oral pan-JAK inhibitor, 5-10 mg twice daily. This specimen consisted of CD8+ T cells sorted from blood, obtained at week 4, from a patient treated with tofacitinib. The sequence was collected from a human donor with alopecia areata. The V gene is TRBV30, the J gene TRBJ1-6; D might be TRBD1 (5 bases). Written as DNA, the CDR3 is TGTGCCTGGAGCTATGGGGGGTCCAATTCACCCCTCCACTTT. Translating it yields CAWSYGGSNSPLHF. Combining the CDR3 with reference TRBV30 and TRBJ1-6 gives the whole variable domain SQTIHQWPATLVQPVGSPLSLECTVEGTSNPNLYWYRQAAGRGLQLLFYSVGIGQISSEVPQNLSASRPQDRQFILSSKKLLLSDSGFYLCAWSYGGSNSPLHFGNGTRLTVT.